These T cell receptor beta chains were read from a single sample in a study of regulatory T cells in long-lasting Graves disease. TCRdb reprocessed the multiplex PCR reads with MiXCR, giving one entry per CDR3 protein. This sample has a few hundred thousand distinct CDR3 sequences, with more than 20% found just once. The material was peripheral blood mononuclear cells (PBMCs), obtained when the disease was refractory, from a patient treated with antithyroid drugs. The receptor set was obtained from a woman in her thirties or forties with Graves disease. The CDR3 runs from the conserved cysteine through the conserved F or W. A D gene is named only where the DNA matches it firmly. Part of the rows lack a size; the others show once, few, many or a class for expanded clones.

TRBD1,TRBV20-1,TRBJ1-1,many,TGCAGTGCTAACGAGAGACAGGGGGCGAACACTGAAGCTTTCTTT,CSANERQGANTEAFF
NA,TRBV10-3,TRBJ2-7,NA,TGTGCCACGGGACAAGAACAATACGAGCAGTACTTC,CATGQEQYEQYF
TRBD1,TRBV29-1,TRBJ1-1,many,TGCAGCGCCGAAGGACAGGGGCACACTGAAGCTTTCTTT,CSAEGQGHTEAFF
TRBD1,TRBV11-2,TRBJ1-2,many,TGTGCCAGCAGCCCTGGACAGGGGATTTATGGCTACACCTTC,CASSPGQGIYGYTF
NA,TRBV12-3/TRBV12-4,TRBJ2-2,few,TGTGCCAGCATTTGGGGGGTTGGCACCGGGGAGCTGTTTTTT,CASIWGVGTGELFF
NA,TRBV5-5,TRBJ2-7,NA,TGTGCCAGCAGCTTGGAGGGGGGCCGGTACGAGCAGTACTTC,CASSLEGGRYEQYF
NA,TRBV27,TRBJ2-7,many,TGTGCCAGCAGTAGGGATTCTCTGGGAGCCTACGAGCAGTACTTC,CASSRDSLGAYEQYF
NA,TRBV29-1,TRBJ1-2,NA,TGCAGCATAGGCCAGGGTGGCTACGCCTTC,CSIGQGGYAF
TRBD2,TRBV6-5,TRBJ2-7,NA,TGTGCCAGCAGTTACGCCAGCGGGACGGCCTACGAGCAGTACTTC,CASSYASGTAYEQYF
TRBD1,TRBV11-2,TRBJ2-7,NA,TGTGCCAGCAGCTTCCGGACAGGGCCCCTCGAGCAGTACTTC,CASSFRTGPLEQYF
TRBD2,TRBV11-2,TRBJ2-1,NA,TGTGCCAGCAGCTTATCAAAAGGGCTAGCGGGAGGAACTGAGCAGTTCTTC,CASSLSKGLAGGTEQFF
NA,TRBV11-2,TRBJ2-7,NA,TGTGCCAGCAGCTCGATTGTGTATACGAGCTACGAGCAGTACTTC,CASSSIVYTSYEQYF
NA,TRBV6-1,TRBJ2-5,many,TGTGCCAGCAGCACTGCCGGGACGACAGTGGCCCAGTACTTC,CASSTAGTTVAQYF
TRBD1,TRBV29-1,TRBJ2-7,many,TGCAGCGTTGCAGGGACAGCCGAGCAGTACTTC,CSVAGTAEQYF
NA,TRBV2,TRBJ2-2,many,TGTGCCAGCAGTGATCCGACAGTTAACACCGGGGAGCTGTTTTTT,CASSDPTVNTGELFF
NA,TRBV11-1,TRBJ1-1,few,TGTGCCAGCAGCGCAGGCGAGGGCACTGAAGCTTTCTTT,CASSAGEGTEAFF
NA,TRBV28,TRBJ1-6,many,TGTGCCAGCAGCTCCCTGGTTGAGGGTTGGCGTAATTCACCCCTCCACTTT,CASSSLVEGWRNSPLHF
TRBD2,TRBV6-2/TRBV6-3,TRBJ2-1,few,TGTGCCAGCAGTGAAGCGGCGGCGGGAGTAACCAAGAGGAATGAGCAGTTCTTC,CASSEAAAGVTKRNEQFF
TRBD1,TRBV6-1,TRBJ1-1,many,TGTGCCAGCAGGGACCGGGACAGGGGCGCGAACACTGAAGCTTTCTTT,CASRDRDRGANTEAFF
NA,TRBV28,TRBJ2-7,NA,TGTGCCAGCAGTTTTTACACCTTAGATGTCCCCTACGAGCAGTACTTC,CASSFYTLDVPYEQYF
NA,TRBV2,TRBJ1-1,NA,TGTGCCAGCGTTGGGGTTAGGGGCATCCCTCGAGCTTTCTTT,CASVGVRGIPRAFF
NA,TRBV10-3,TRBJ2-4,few,TGTGCCATCAGTGAGTCGAGGGACATTCAGTACTTC,CAISESRDIQYF
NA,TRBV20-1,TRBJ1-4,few,TGCAGTGCTAGATTCCGGGGGCTAGCAACTAATGAAAAACTGTTTTTT,CSARFRGLATNEKLFF
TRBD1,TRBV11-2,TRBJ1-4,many,TGTGCCAGCAGCCCCTACAGGGGGAGAGGAGAAAAACTGTTTTTT,CASSPYRGRGEKLFF
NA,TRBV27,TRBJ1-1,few,TGTGCCAGCACGTCCGTTTATTCGAACACTGAAGCTTTCTTT,CASTSVYSNTEAFF
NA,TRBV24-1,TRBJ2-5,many,TGTGCCACCGGAGATTCCAATGGGGAGGAGACCCAGTACTTC,CATGDSNGEETQYF
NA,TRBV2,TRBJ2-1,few,TGTGCCAGCAGGTGGGACTCCTACAATGAGCAGTTCTTC,CASRWDSYNEQFF
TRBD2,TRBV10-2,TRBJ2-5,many,TGCGCCAGCAGGGACTCAGCGGGAGCGCGGCAAGAGACCCAGTACTTC,CASRDSAGARQETQYF
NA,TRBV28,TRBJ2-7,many,TGTGCCAGCAGTCCAGGTAGGGTCAGCTCCTACGAGCAGTACTTC,CASSPGRVSSYEQYF
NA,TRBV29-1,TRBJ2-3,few,TGCAGCGTTGACAGTAGTAGCACAGATACGCAGTATTTT,CSVDSSSTDTQYF
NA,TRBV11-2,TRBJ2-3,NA,TGTGCCAGCAGCTTAGGTAGCACAGATACGCGGTATTTT,CASSLGSTDTRYF
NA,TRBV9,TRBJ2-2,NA,TGTGCCAGCAGCCCCCCGGGACCTCGGAACGGGGAGCTGTTTTTT,CASSPPGPRNGELFF
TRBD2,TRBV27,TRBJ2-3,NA,TGTGCCAGCAGTTTATCGCGGGGACTAGCTTCAGATACGCAGTATTTT,CASSLSRGLASDTQYF
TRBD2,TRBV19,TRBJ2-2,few,TGTGCCAGTAGTAAGAGCGGGAGTAGTGCCGGGGAGCTGTTTTTT,CASSKSGSSAGELFF
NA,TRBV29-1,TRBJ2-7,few,TGCAGCGTTGAATCCGGGGCGATCTCCTACGAGCAGTACTTC,CSVESGAISYEQYF
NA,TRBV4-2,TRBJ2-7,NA,TGTGCCAGCAGCCAAGAGGCCTACCCTGGCCTCGAGCAGTACTTC,CASSQEAYPGLEQYF
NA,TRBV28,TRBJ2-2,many,TGTGCCAGCAGGCGGACTTCAAGGGATGTTTGGGACACCGGGGAGCTGTTTTTT,CASRRTSRDVWDTGELFF
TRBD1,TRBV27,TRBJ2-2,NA,TGTGCCAGCAGTTCGCCGGGACAGGACAACACCGGGGAGCTGTTTTTT,CASSSPGQDNTGELFF
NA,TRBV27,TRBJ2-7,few,TGTGCCAGCGGAAACCAATACGAGCAGTACTTC,CASGNQYEQYF
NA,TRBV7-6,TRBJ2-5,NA,TGTGCCAGCAGCCCTCAGGGGTGGGGGGGCCAAGAGACCCAGTACTTC,CASSPQGWGGQETQYF
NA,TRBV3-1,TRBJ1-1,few,TGTGCCAGCAGTGACAGCGGGGGAACTGAAGCTTTCTTT,CASSDSGGTEAFF
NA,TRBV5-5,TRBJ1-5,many,TGTGCCAGCAGCTCAACGGGTCTTTCTCAGCCCCAGCATTTT,CASSSTGLSQPQHF
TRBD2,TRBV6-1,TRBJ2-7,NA,TGTGCCAGCAGTAGCGGGAATCCCTACGAGCAGTACTTC,CASSSGNPYEQYF
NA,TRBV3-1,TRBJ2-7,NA,TGTGCCAGCAGCCAAGATCTTAGTGGGAGTTCCTACGAGCAGTACTTC,CASSQDLSGSSYEQYF
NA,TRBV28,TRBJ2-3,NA,TGTGCCAGCAGTTTACAGAGGGGCAGGGACACCCGCACGGATACGCAGTATTTT,CASSLQRGRDTRTDTQYF
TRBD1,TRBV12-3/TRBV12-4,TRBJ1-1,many,TGTGCCAGCAGGGACAGGGTGAACACTGAAGCTTTCTTT,CASRDRVNTEAFF
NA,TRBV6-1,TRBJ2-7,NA,TGTGCCAGCAGTGTCAGGCTAGCTATCGAGCAGTACTTC,CASSVRLAIEQYF
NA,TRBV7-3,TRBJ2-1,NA,TGTGCCAGCAGCTTAGTTGGCGGTAATGAGCAGTTCTTC,CASSLVGGNEQFF
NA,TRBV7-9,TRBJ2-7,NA,TGTGCCAGCAGCTTTGGGACGACCGAGCAGTACTTC,CASSFGTTEQYF
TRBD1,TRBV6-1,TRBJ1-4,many,TGTGCCAGCAGCGGCGGGGACAGGCGCAATGAAAAACTGTTTTTT,CASSGGDRRNEKLFF
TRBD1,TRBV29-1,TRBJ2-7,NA,TGCAGCGTTTGGCAGGGGGCATCGGTCGCCTACGAGCAGTACTTC,CSVWQGASVAYEQYF